This is a list of T cell receptor beta chains from one sample in a study of vaccination and CD4 T cells after COVID-19. No antigen has been assigned to these receptors. Each CDR3 protein gets one entry after TCRdb re-called the PCR reads with MiXCR. There are some 4,000 distinct CDR3 sequences in the sample; less than 20% occur only once, and approximately 26% lies in the top ten. The sequenced material came from CD4+ T cells from blood, cultured in vitro. The receptors derive from a human donor who had recovered from COVID-19. Each CDR3 is given with its conserved first and last residue. Fields, in order: J gene, V gene, D gene, clone size, CDR3 DNA, CDR3 protein. The D gene is left open where the match is weak. Only some rows state a clone size, as once, few, many or a class for expanded clones.

TRBJ2-3 | TRBV18 | . | . | TGTGCCAGCTCACCGGCCGATAGGGACTTAGGGGATACGCAGTATTTT | CASSPADRDLGDTQYF
TRBJ2-5 | TRBV5-4 | . | . | TGTGCCAGCAGCTTGGAGGGGGGGACCCAGTACTTC | CASSLEGGTQYF
TRBJ1-5 | TRBV7-9 | TRBD1 | few | TGTGCCAGCAGCGGCGACAGGGGTGGTCAGCCCCAGCATTTT | CASSGDRGGQPQHF
TRBJ1-5 | TRBV20-1 | . | medium-sized | TGCAGTGCTAGAGTAGGTGCGGGGCACAGTCAGCCCCAGCATTTT | CSARVGAGHSQPQHF
TRBJ2-2 | TRBV12-3/TRBV12-4 | . | few | TGTGCCAGCAGCCCCTCCTTTTTCACCGGGGAGCTGTTTTTT | CASSPSFFTGELFF
TRBJ2-2 | TRBV6-1 | TRBD1 | . | TGTGCCAGCAGTCTACCGGGACAGGGAAGCGGGGAGCTGTTTTTT | CASSLPGQGSGELFF
TRBJ2-2 | TRBV19 | TRBD1 | medium-sized | TGTGCCAGTACCAACACCGGGACAGCCACCGGGGAGCTGTTTTTT | CASTNTGTATGELFF
TRBJ2-5 | TRBV5-1 | TRBD2 | . | TGCGCCAGTGGACTGGGACTAGCGGGGTATGAAGAGACCCAGTACTTC | CASGLGLAGYEETQYF
TRBJ2-2 | TRBV24-1 | . | few | TGTGCCACCAGTGATGAAACCGGGGAGCTGTTTTTT | CATSDETGELFF
TRBJ1-3 | TRBV7-8 | . | . | TGTGCCAGCAGCTTAATAGTCCGATCCTCTGGAAACACCATATATTTT | CASSLIVRSSGNTIYF
TRBJ1-5 | TRBV30 | . | . | TGTGCCTGGAGTGTAAAGGGACATAGCAATCAGCCCCAGCATTTT | CAWSVKGHSNQPQHF
TRBJ2-7 | TRBV7-3 | TRBD1 | . | TGTGCCAGCAGCCCCGCGACAGGGACCTACGAGCAGTACTTC | CASSPATGTYEQYF
TRBJ2-2 | TRBV18 | TRBD1 | once | TGTGCCAGCTCACTCATCGTACAGGGGGCGTGGACCGGGGAGCTGTTTTTT | CASSLIVQGAWTGELFF
TRBJ2-7 | TRBV6-1 | . | . | TGTGCCAGCAGTGGCCCGGGACATCGCTTCGCCACTTACGAGCGGTACTTC | CASSGPGHRFATYERYF
TRBJ2-7 | TRBV6-1 | . | . | TGTGCCAGCAGCCCGAGGGGGTCGGGCGAGCAGTACTTC | CASSPRGSGEQYF
TRBJ2-5 | TRBV7-9 | . | few | TGTGCCAGCAGACCGACACGGCCGCAAGAGACCCAGTACTTC | CASRPTRPQETQYF